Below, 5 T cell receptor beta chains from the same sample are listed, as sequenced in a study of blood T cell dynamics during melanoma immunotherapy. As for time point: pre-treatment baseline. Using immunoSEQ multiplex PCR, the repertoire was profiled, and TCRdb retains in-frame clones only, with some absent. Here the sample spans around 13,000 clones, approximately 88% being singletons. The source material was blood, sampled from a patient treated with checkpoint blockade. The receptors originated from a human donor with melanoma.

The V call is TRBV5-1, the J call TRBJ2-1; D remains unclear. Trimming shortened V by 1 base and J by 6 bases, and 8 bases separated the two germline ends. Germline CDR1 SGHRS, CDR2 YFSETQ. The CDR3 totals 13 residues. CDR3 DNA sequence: TGCGCCAGCAGCTTGAACTGGGGCAATGAGCAGTTCTTC. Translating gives CASSLNWGNEQFF.

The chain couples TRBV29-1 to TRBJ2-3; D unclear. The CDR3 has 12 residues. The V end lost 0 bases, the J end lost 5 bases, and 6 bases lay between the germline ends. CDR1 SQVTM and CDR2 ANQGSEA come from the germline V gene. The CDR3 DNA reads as TGCAGCGTTGAAGATCCGGGAGATACGCAGTATTTT. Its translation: CSVEDPGDTQYF.

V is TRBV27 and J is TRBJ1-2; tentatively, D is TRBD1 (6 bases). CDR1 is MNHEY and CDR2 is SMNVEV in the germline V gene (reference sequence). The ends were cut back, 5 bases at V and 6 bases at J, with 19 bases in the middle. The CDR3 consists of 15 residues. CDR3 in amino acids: CASSPQLQGSHGYTF. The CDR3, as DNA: TGTGCCAGCAGTCCCCAGCTACAGGGAAGCCATGGCTACACCTTC.

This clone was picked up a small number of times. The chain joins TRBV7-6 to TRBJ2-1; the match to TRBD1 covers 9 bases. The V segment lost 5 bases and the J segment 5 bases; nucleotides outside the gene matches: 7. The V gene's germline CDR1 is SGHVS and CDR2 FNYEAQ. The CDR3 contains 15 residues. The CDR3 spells CASSLGDRDNNEQFF. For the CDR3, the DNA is TGTGCCAGCAGCCTAGGGGACAGGGATAACAATGAGCAGTTCTTC.

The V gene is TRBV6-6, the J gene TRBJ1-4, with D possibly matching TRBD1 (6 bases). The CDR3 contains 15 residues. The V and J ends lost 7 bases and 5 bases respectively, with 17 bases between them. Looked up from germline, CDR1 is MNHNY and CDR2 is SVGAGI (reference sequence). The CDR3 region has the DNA TGTGCCAGCAATGGAGGACAGATCGGGAATGAAAAACTGTTTTTT. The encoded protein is CASNGGQIGNEKLFF.